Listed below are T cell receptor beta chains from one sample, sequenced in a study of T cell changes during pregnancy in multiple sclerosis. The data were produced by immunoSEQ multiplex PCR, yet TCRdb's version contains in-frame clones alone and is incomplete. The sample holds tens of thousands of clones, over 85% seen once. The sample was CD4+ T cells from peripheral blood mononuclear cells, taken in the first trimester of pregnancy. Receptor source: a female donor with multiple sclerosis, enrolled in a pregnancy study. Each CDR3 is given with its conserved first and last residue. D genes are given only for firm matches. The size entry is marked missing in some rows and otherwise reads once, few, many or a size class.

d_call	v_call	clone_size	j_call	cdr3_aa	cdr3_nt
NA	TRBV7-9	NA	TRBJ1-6	CASAGDSSYNSPLHF	TGTGCCAGCGCCGGGGATAGCTCCTATAATTCACCCCTCCACTTT
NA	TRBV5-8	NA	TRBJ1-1	CASRREVGAEAFF	TGTGCCAGCAGGAGGGAGGTTGGAGCTGAAGCTTTCTTT
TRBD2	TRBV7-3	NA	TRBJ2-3	CASSLQAGATDTQYF	TGTGCCAGCAGTCTACAAGCGGGGGCCACAGATACGCAGTATTTT
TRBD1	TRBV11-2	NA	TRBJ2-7	CASSLGQGGYEQYF	TGTGCCAGCAGCTTAGGACAGGGGGGCTACGAGCAGTACTTC
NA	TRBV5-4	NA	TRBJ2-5	CASSPQGWETQYF	TGTGCCAGCAGCCCCCAGGGCTGGGAGACCCAGTACTTC
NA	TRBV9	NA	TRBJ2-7	CASSVDAGGPSSYEQYF	TGTGCCAGCAGCGTAGACGCCGGGGGGCCAAGCTCCTACGAGCAGTACTTC
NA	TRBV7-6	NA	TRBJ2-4	CASSESLGGVQYF	TGTGCCAGCAGCGAGTCCCTCGGAGGGGTTCAGTACTTC
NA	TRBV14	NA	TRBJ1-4	CASSQTVLNEKLFF	TGTGCCAGCAGCCAGACAGTTTTAAATGAAAAACTGTTTTTT
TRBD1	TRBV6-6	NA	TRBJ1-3	CATKGQGNTIYF	TGTGCCACCAAGGGACAGGGAAACACCATATATTTT
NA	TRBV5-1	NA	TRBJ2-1	CASSLGASVQMSNEQFF	TGCGCCAGCAGCTTGGGGGCTAGCGTTCAAATGAGCAATGAGCAGTTCTTC
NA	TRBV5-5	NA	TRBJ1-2	CASSSGSWGYGYTF	TGTGCCAGCAGCTCGGGATCATGGGGCTATGGCTACACCTTC
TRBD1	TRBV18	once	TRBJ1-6	CASSPTGGGSPLHF	TGTGCCAGCTCACCTACAGGGGGTGGTTCACCCCTCCACTTT
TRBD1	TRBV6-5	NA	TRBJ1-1	CASGRAGGETEAFF	TGTGCCAGCGGGCGGGCAGGGGGCGAAACTGAAGCTTTCTTT
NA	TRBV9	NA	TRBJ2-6	CASSVPRGGKNSGANVLTF	TGTGCCAGCAGCGTCCCGAGGGGGGGAAAGAACTCTGGGGCCAACGTCCTGACTTTC
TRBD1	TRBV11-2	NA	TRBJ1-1	CASSLGFGQGNTEAFF	TGTGCCAGCAGCTTAGGTTTCGGACAGGGAAACACTGAAGCTTTCTTT
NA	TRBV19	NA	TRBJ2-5	CASSTARSKIQETQYF	TGTGCCAGTAGTACCGCCAGGTCGAAGATCCAAGAGACCCAGTACTTC
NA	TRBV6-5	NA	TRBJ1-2	CASGDNIHGYTF	TGTGCCAGCGGGGACAACATCCATGGCTACACCTTC
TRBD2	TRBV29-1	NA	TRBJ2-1	CSVREAGGPFNEQFF	TGCAGCGTGCGGGAAGCGGGGGGGCCTTTCAATGAGCAGTTCTTC
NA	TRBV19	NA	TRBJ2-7	CASAKPNGGREQYF	TGTGCCAGTGCCAAACCGAACGGGGGGCGCGAGCAGTACTTC
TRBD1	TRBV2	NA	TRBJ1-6	CASSERQGFSKKSPLHF	TGTGCCAGCAGTGAGAGACAGGGATTCTCCAAAAAATCACCCCTCCACTTT
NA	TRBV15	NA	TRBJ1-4	CATSPRASTNEKLFF	TGTGCCACCAGCCCGCGGGCCTCAACTAATGAAAAACTGTTTTTT
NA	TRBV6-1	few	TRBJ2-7	CASSFQAWEQYF	TGTGCCAGCAGTTTTCAGGCGTGGGAGCAGTACTTC
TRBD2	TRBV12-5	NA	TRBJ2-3	CASGLVPRGGRTDTQYF	TGTGCTAGTGGTTTGGTACCTCGGGGGGGGCGCACAGATACGCAGTATTTT
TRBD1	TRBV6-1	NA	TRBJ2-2	CASSTQGAAGELFF	TGTGCCAGCAGTACACAGGGGGCGGCCGGGGAGCTGTTTTTT
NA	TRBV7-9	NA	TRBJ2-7	CASSLDQGSYEQYF	TGTGCCAGCAGCTTAGATCAGGGCTCCTACGAGCAGTACTTC
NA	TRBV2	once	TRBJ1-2	CASSEGVGAGYTF	TGTGCCAGCAGTGAGGGTGTAGGGGCCGGCTACACCTTC
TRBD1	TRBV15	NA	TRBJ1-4	CATSRDPGQGFPGNEKLFF	TGTGCCACCAGCAGAGATCCAGGACAGGGCTTTCCTGGTAATGAAAAACTGTTTTTT
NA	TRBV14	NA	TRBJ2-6	CASSQESHTNVLTF	TGTGCCAGCAGCCAAGAGAGCCATACCAACGTCCTGACTTTC
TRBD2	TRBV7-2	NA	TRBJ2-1	CASSYLAGRTDEQFF	TGTGCCAGCAGCTATCTAGCGGGTCGGACGGATGAGCAGTTCTTC
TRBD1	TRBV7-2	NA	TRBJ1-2	CASSLALGTGYYGYTF	TGTGCCAGCAGCTTAGCGCTAGGGACAGGGTATTATGGCTACACCTTC
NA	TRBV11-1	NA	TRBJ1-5	CASSFLRDYSNQPQHF	TGTGCCAGCAGCTTTCTCAGGGACTATAGCAATCAGCCCCAGCATTTT
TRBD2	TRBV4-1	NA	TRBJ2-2	CASSQDQGRANTGELFF	TGCGCCAGCAGCCAAGACCAAGGGAGGGCGAACACCGGGGAGCTGTTTTTT
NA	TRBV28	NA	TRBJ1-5	CASTDVGGASNQPQHF	TGTGCCAGCACTGATGTTGGGGGGGCTAGCAATCAGCCCCAGCATTTT
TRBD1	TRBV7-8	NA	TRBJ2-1	CASSSLQGAIRYNEQFF	TGTGCCAGCAGCTCCCTTCAGGGGGCAATCAGATACAATGAGCAGTTCTTC
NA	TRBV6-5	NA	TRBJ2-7	CASSPGQTLYEQYF	TGTGCCAGCAGCCCCGGACAGACCCTCTACGAGCAGTACTTC
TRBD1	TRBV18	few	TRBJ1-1	CASSQTGGYTEAFF	TGTGCCAGCTCACAAACAGGGGGTTACACTGAAGCTTTCTTT
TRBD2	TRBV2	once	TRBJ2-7	CASRPGLAGSYEQYF	TGTGCCAGCAGGCCGGGACTAGCGGGGTCCTACGAGCAGTACTTC
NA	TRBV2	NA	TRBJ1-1	CASSGQENTEAFF	TGTGCCAGCAGTGGACAGGAGAACACTGAAGCTTTCTTT
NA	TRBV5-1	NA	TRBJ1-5	CASSLGERDTQPQHF	TGCGCCAGCAGCTTGGGAGAACGGGACACTCAGCCCCAGCATTTT
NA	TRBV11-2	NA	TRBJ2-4	CASSLDGQAKNIQYF	TGTGCCAGCAGCTTAGATGGGCAGGCCAAAAACATTCAGTACTTC
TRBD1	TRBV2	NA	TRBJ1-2	CASSERGDRNYGYTF	TGTGCCAGCAGTGAAAGAGGGGACAGAAACTATGGCTACACCTTC
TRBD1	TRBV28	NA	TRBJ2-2	CASSSGQLNTGELFF	TGTGCCAGCAGTTCGGGACAGTTGAACACCGGGGAGCTGTTTTTT
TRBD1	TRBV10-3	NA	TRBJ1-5	CAISEGQGVGQPQHF	TGTGCCATCAGTGAGGGACAGGGGGTTGGACAGCCCCAGCATTTT
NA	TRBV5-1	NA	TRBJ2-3	CASSLNSGNTDTQYF	TGCGCCAGCAGCTTGAATAGCGGAAACACAGATACGCAGTATTTT
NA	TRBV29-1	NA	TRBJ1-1	CSVEKGGRATEAFF	TGCAGCGTTGAGAAGGGTGGCAGGGCCACTGAAGCTTTCTTT
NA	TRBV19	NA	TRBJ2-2	CASSIGALGLNTGELFF	TGTGCCAGTAGTATTGGGGCCTTAGGTCTAAACACCGGGGAGCTGTTTTTT
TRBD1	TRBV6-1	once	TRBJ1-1	CASAGQGGGDTRAFF	TGTGCCAGCGCAGGACAGGGCGGCGGAGATACTCGAGCTTTCTTT
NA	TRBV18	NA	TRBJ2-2	CASSPGTGETGELFF	TGTGCCAGCTCCCCCGGGACGGGAGAAACCGGGGAGCTGTTTTTT
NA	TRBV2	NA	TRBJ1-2	CASSEAADGYTF	TGTGCCAGCAGTGAAGCAGCGGACGGCTACACCTTC
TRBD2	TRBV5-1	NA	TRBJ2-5	CASSEGLAGVKTQYF	TGCGCCAGCAGCGAGGGACTAGCGGGGGTAAAGACCCAGTACTTC
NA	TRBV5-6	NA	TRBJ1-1	CASSLSRLGNTEAFF	TGTGCCAGCAGCTTGTCTCGACTGGGTAACACTGAAGCTTTCTTT
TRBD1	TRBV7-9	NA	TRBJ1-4	CASSRQGFNEKLFF	TGTGCCAGCAGCCGACAGGGATTTAATGAAAAACTGTTTTTT
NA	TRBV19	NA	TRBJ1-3	CASGGRRGISSGNTIYF	TGTGCCAGCGGGGGTCGCCGGGGGATTAGCTCTGGAAACACCATATATTTT
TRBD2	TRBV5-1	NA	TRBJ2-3	CASSLFSGGANSDTQYF	TGCGCCAGCAGCCTCTTTAGCGGGGGGGCGAATTCGGATACGCAGTATTTT
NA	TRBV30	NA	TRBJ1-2	CAWSVSSTGSNYGYTF	TGTGCCTGGAGTGTCTCTTCCACAGGGTCGAACTATGGCTACACCTTC
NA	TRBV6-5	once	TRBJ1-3	CASRNSISGNTIYF	TGTGCCAGCAGAAACAGTATCTCTGGAAACACCATATATTTT
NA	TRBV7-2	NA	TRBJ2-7	CASSLASAVEQYF	TGTGCCAGCAGCTTGGCTAGCGCAGTCGAGCAGTACTTC
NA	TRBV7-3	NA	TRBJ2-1	CASSLTPDSRNEQFF	TGTGCCAGCAGCTTAACTCCCGACAGCCGCAATGAGCAGTTCTTC
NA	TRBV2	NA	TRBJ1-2	CASTRVSGYTF	TGTGCAAGCACGAGAGTCTCTGGCTACACCTTC
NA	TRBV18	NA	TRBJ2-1	CASSPVTSGNEQFF	TGTGCCAGCTCACCGGTGACCTCGGGAAATGAGCAGTTCTTC